Listed here are 17 T cell receptor beta chains from one sample, sequenced in a study of T-cell reconstitution after alpha-beta-depleted transplantation in children. Construction of the TCRbeta library involved unique molecular identifiers. TCRdb processed the PCR reads anew with MiXCR; each CDR3 protein has one entry. The sample carries 480,000 or so distinct CDR3 sequences, roughly 10% recorded once. Specimen: PBMCs, collected before TCRalphabeta/CD19-depleted stem cell transplant. Receptor source: a child aged 2 to 10 with inherited bone marrow failure, due to receive a stem cell transplant.

This clonotype appeared many times. The V gene is TRBV28, the J gene TRBJ2-4, with 9 bases lining up with TRBD1. Losses at the gene ends were 2 bases for V and 1 base for J; bases not matched to a gene: 3. Germline V CDR1 and CDR2: MDHEN, SYDVKM. The CDR3 extends over 16 amino acids. DNA of the CDR3: TGTGCCAGCAGTTTACCGACAGGGGGGGCCAAAAACATTCAGTACTTC. Encoded protein: CASSLPTGGAKNIQYF.

This clonotype was seen at least ten times. J is TRBJ2-1 and V is TRBV12-3 or TRBV12-4, with a possible D match to TRBD2 (6 bases). Trimming took 8 bases from V and 0 from J, leaving 11 bases between them. This CDR3 is 14 amino acids long. CDR3 in amino acids: CASRGTVSYNEQFF. Written as DNA, the CDR3 is TGTGCCAGCCGCGGGACGGTCTCCTACAATGAGCAGTTCTTC.

The rearrangement links TRBV20-1 to TRBJ2-7; D is perhaps TRBD2 (5 bases). Germline V CDR1 and CDR2: DFQATT, SNEGSKA (reference sequence). Trimming pared 7 bases from V and 5 bases from J, leaving 12 bases between. This CDR3 region has 11 residues. The CDR3 DNA sequence: TGCAGTGGGCGGGTAACAGACGAGCAGTACTTC. It specifies CSGRVTDEQYF.

In this sample, this clonotype turned up a few times. V usage is TRBV16 and J usage is TRBJ2-7; no definite D call. V was shortened by 0 bases and J by 0 bases, with 9 bases between the two germline ends. The CDR3 loop spans 15 amino acids. Germline CDR1 reads KGHSY; CDR2 reads FQNENV. The DNA for the CDR3 is TGTGCCAGCAGCCAATCAACCGGTAGCTCCTACGAGCAGTACTTC. Translating it yields CASSQSTGSSYEQYF.

In this sample, this clonotype turned up many times. The chain employs TRBV7-9 and TRBJ2-7; D is unclear. The germline CDR1 and CDR2 sequences are SEHNR and FQNEAQ (reference sequence). Deletions cut 0 bases from V and 5 bases from J, with 5 bases between. This CDR3 has 12 residues. CDR3 coding DNA: TGTGCCAGCAGCTTAGCGGGCCACGAGCAGTACTTC. It specifies CASSLAGHEQYF.

This clonotype was recorded at least ten times. The J gene is TRBJ1-4, the V gene TRBV12-3 or TRBV12-4, with a tentative D call TRBD1 (5 bases). CDR3 length: 16 residues. The V gene lost 6 bases and the J gene lost 0 bases, with 14 bases spanning the gap. The CDR3 sequence: CASSRYQGATNEKLFF. CDR3 nucleotide sequence: TGTGCCAGCAGCAGATACCAGGGCGCAACTAATGAAAAACTGTTTTTT.

This clonotype was detected many times. The rearrangement joins TRBV13 to TRBJ2-1, with 10 bases identical to TRBD1. The CDR3 is 18 residues long. Germline values: CDR1 PRHDT, CDR2 FYEKMQ (reference sequence). V shed 3 bases and J 4 bases; nucleotides not matched to a gene: 12. The CDR3 sequence is CASSFVVKRTGGYNEQFF. DNA of the CDR3: TGTGCCAGCAGCTTTGTGGTGAAAAGGACAGGGGGTTACAATGAGCAGTTCTTC.

This clonotype was detected ten times or more. The rearrangement uses TRBV20-1 and TRBJ2-7; D ambiguous. The V gene lost 5 bases and the J gene lost 2 bases, with 22 bases spanning the gap. The CDR3 is 16 amino acids. Germline CDR1 reads DFQATT; CDR2 reads SNEGSKA (reference sequence). The CDR3 DNA follows: TGCAGTGCTGCTAGAGTCACAAAAGTTAAGGCCTACGAGCAGTACTTC. Translated, it gives CSAARVTKVKAYEQYF.

This clonotype was picked up many times. The chain has TRBV6-5 and TRBJ1-3; D perhaps matches TRBD1 (5 bases). Trimming pared 2 bases from V and 3 bases from J, leaving 14 bases between. Germline CDR1 and CDR2: MNHEY and SVGAGI. This CDR3 has 16 residues. The CDR3 region is CASSYRWGDVGNTIYF. The CDR3 DNA reads as TGTGCCAGCAGTTACCGTTGGGGGGACGTTGGAAACACCATATATTTT.

This clonotype appeared many times. The rearrangement uses TRBV23-1 and TRBJ2-2, with 9 nucleotides matching TRBD1. TRBV23-1 qualifies as an ORF whose function is uncertain. The CDR3 covers 17 residues. Trimming at V came to 4 bases and at J to 3 bases, leaving 9 bases not matched to a gene. This chain's CDR3 is CASSRPGQGLDTGELFF. The CDR3 bases are TGCGCCAGCAGTCGTCCGGGACAGGGATTGGACACCGGGGAGCTGTTTTTT.

This clonotype has ten or more counts. V gene TRBV4-2 combines with J gene TRBJ2-3; 8 nucleotides line up with TRBD2. V lost 0 bases to trimming and J lost 7 bases; unmatched junction nucleotides: 15. The germline V gene encodes CDR1 LGHNA and CDR2 YNFKEQ. The CDR3 totals 18 residues. As DNA, the CDR3 is TGTGCCAGCAGCCAAGAGGGCCCCTCTAGCGGGTGGGGGTATACGCAGTATTTT. Translated: CASSQEGPSSGWGYTQYF.

This clonotype was recorded many times. The chain carries TRBV6-1 and TRBJ1-6; no clear D gene. CDR3 length: 16 residues. Per the germline V gene, CDR1 is MNHNS and CDR2 is SASEGT. The germline V and J ends were trimmed by 0 bases and 4 bases, with 10 bases remaining between them. The CDR3 coding sequence is TGTGCCAGCAGTGAAGCAGGGTTCGGATATAATTCACCCCTCCACTTT. Protein: CASSEAGFGYNSPLHF.

About this clonotype itself: Since a much larger clone is just one base distant, this may be a read error. CDR3 region: CASSVDPGETHYF. The CDR3 DNA reads as TGCGCCAGCAGCGTGGACCCTGGCGAGACCCATTACTTC. The chain joins TRBV5-1 to TRBJ2-5, with D uncertain. From germline, CDR1 is SGHRS and CDR2 YFSETQ. The CDR3 consists of 13 residues.

There are many counts of this clonotype. The chain uses TRBV7-6 and TRBJ2-7; no firm D call. V was trimmed by 3 bases and J by 10 bases, leaving 22 bases between them. The germline CDR1 and CDR2 sequences are SGHVS and FNYEAQ. The CDR3 is made up of 15 amino acids. CDR3 loop: CASSLTVGLASEQYF. DNA of the CDR3: TGTGCCAGCAGCTTGACGGTAGGGTTAGCCTCGGAACAGTACTTC.

The gene calls are TRBV11-2 and TRBJ2-1, with D possibly matching TRBD1 (6 bases). Deletions cut 4 bases from V and 0 bases from J, with 13 bases between. Germline V gives CDR1 SGHAT, CDR2 FQNNGV. The CDR3 runs to 16 residues. The CDR3 spells CASSSLQGRSYNEQFF. DNA of the CDR3: TGTGCCAGCAGCTCCTTACAGGGCCGCTCCTACAATGAGCAGTTCTTC.

This clonotype was seen ten or more times. The chain joins TRBV20-1 to TRBJ2-1; 14 bases are a match to TRBD2. V dropped 2 bases and J dropped 9; count of bases not matched to a gene: 12. Germline-derived CDR1 and CDR2 are DFQATT and SNEGSKA (reference sequence). The CDR3 consists of 17 residues. In DNA, the CDR3 is TGCAGTGCTAGACCCGTCCCGGGACTAGCGGGAGACATTGAGCAGTTCTTC. This translates into CSARPVPGLAGDIEQFF.

This clonotype appeared many times. V is TRBV29-1 and J is TRBJ2-2, with D hard to call. CDR1 SQVTM and CDR2 ANQGSEA come from the germline V gene. CDR3 length equals 11 residues. V lost 6 bases to trimming and J lost 5 bases, with 7 bases between them. DNA for the CDR3: TGCAGCGTATCCGATACCGGGGAGCTGTTTTTT. This sequence encodes CSVSDTGELFF.